Presented here are 11 T cell receptor beta chains from one specimen sequenced in a study of PD-1 blockade in classical Hodgkin lymphoma. Described time point: cycle 4 day 1 (C4D1), after less than seven weeks of nivolumab. No patient escaped relapse after autologous stem cell transplantation, and brentuximab vedotin exposure varied. Clones were read by immunoSEQ multiplex PCR, and TCRdb kept only the in-frame ones, dropping some. The data contain 50,000 to 65,000 clones, approximately 90% of them seen just once; the ten biggest clones take up roughly 8.7%. The input for sequencing was peripheral blood mononuclear cells (PBMCs), taken before the fourth cycle of nivolumab. The source of these receptors is a human donor with classical Hodgkin lymphoma.

The chain carries TRBV10-3 and TRBJ2-7; D may correspond to TRBD1 or TRBD2 (5 bases each). The CDR3 totals 12 residues. V lost 10 bases and J 0 bases, leaving 10 bases between the germline ends. The germline gives CDR1 ENHRY, CDR2 SYGVKD. CDR3 nucleotides: TGTGCCAACGGGGACGGCTCCTACGAGCAGTACTTC. This encodes CANGDGSYEQYF.

This chain joins TRBV19 and TRBJ1-2; 12 bases match TRBD1. CDR1 is LNHDA and CDR2 is SQIVND in the germline V gene (reference sequence). This CDR3 is built from 16 residues. With V trimmed by 3 bases and J by 8 bases, 10 bases remained unmatched. The CDR3 DNA sequence: TGTGCCAGTAGTATTCCCGGGACAGGGGGCAACGGCGGCTACACCTTC. Translated: CASSIPGTGGNGGYTF.

This clone was counted once. This CDR3 is CASSLAGLARNEQFF. In DNA, the CDR3 is TGCGCCAGCAGCTTGGCCGGACTAGCAAGAAATGAGCAGTTCTTC. This sequence joins TRBV5-1 and TRBJ2-1, with TRBD2 matching over 8 bases. Germline V CDR1 and CDR2: SGHRS, YFSETQ. This CDR3 contains 15 residues. Unmatched junction bases numbered 6, after V lost 0 bases and J lost 7 bases.

The CDR3 DNA follows: TGTGCCAGCAGTCCCTCCCAGATTGAAGCTAACTATGGCTACACCTTC. Its translation is CASSPSQIEANYGYTF. The chain has TRBV6-6 and TRBJ1-2; D uncertain. CDR3 length: 16 residues. Germline loops: CDR1 MNHNY, CDR2 SVGAGI (reference sequence). V was clipped by 5 bases and J by 0 bases, with 16 bases between them.

Remarks on this clone: Other DNA variants within this sample encode the same CDR3. The chain uses TRBV5-1 and TRBJ1-1; D is perhaps TRBD1 (6 bases). Trimming stripped 5 bases from V and 1 base from J, with 9 bases between. The CDR3 spans 13 residues. Germline CDR1 SGHRS, CDR2 YFSETQ. The CDR3 DNA is TGCGCCAGCAGTCTGACAGGGAACACTGAAGCTTTCTTT. This sequence encodes CASSLTGNTEAFF.

The V call is TRBV7-8, the J call TRBJ2-7; D unclear. This CDR3 spans 13 amino acids. The ends were cut back, 1 base at V and 2 bases at J, with 6 bases in the middle. Germline CDR1 reads SGHVS; CDR2 reads FQNEAQ. CDR3 nucleotides: TGTGCCAGCAGCTTAGTGGGAACCTACGAGCAGTACTTC. Amino acids: CASSLVGTYEQYF.

CDR3 sequence: CASSRPTQNEQFF. In nucleotides, the CDR3 is TGCGCCAGCAGTCGCCCGACCCAGAATGAGCAGTTCTTC. The gene calls are TRBV23-1 and TRBJ2-1, with D uncertain. TRBV23-1 qualifies as an ORF whose function is uncertain. V was shortened by 4 bases and J by 7 bases, with 11 bases between the two germline ends. The CDR3 is 13 amino acids.

The chain has TRBV29-1 and TRBJ1-1; D not certain. The length of the CDR3 is 13 residues. Trimming pared 1 base from V and 6 bases from J, leaving 12 bases between. The V gene's germline CDR1 is SQVTM and CDR2 ANQGSEA. The CDR3 DNA follows: TGCAGCGTTGAAGTTGGGTCAGCCGCTGAAGCTTTCTTT. Its protein product is CSVEVGSAAEAFF.

The V call is TRBV4-1, the J call TRBJ1-5; D ambiguous. From germline, CDR1 is MGHRA and CDR2 YSYEKL. V lost 0 bases and J lost 3, with 6 bases in between. CDR3 length: 14 amino acids. CDR3 DNA sequence: TGCGCCAGCAGCCAAGACAGACTCAATCAGCCCCAGCATTTT. Amino acids: CASSQDRLNQPQHF.

This clone was picked up a small number of times. J is TRBJ2-3 and V is TRBV28; D is perhaps TRBD2 (6 bases). The germline CDR1 and CDR2 sequences are MDHEN and SYDVKM. The ends were cut back, 6 bases at V and 2 bases at J, with 24 bases in the middle. This CDR3 spans 18 amino acids. CDR3 DNA: TGTGCCAGCAGACCCGCTGGGGGGTGGAGGTCCGACACAGATACGCAGTATTTT. It specifies CASRPAGGWRSDTDTQYF. Variable domain in full (rest from reference TRBV28 and TRBJ2-3): DVKVTQSSRYLVKRTGEKVFLECVQDMDHENMFWYRQDPGLGLRLIYFSYDVKMKEKGDIPEGYSVSREKKERFSLILESASTNQTSMYLCASRPAGGWRSDTDTQYFGPGTRLTVL.

This chain connects TRBV5-1 to TRBJ1-1; no definite D call. Trimming left V 1 base short and J 4 bases short, with 5 bases between. This CDR3 is 12 amino acids long. The V gene's germline CDR1 is SGHRS and CDR2 YFSETQ. The CDR3 loop is CASSLPGTEAFF. The CDR3 nucleotides read TGCGCCAGCAGCTTGCCGGGCACTGAAGCTTTCTTT.